This T cell receptor (beta chain) is drawn from a study of technical replicates of blood from a handful of donors. Germline V gives CDR1 SNHLY, CDR2 FYNNEI. The germline V and J ends were trimmed by 6 bases and 6 bases, with 20 bases remaining between them. This CDR3 is 15 amino acids long. TCRdb's copy holds only in-frame clones and misses some; the assay was immunoSEQ multiplex PCR. Counted here are tens of thousands of clones, nearly 97% occurring once; the ten biggest clones make up approximately 0.26%. This clonotype was sampled from a human donor in good health. Input material: T cells isolated from PBMCs. The chain combines TRBV2 with TRBJ1-1; the D gene is possibly TRBD1 (5 bases). The CDR3 nucleotides are TGTGCCAGCAGGACCCTCTCAGGGAAATGGGCTGAAGCTTTCTTT. Amino acid sequence: CASRTLSGKWAEAFF.